This T cell receptor beta chain was identified in a study of patients and donors after allogeneic stem cell transplantation (TCRdb year 2020). This clonotype was observed a few times. Its antigen is not yet known. No quality values exist for individual bases; no much larger clone is one base distant. The CDR3, from cysteine to phenylalanine, totals 14 residues. Here the CDR3 DNA is all that survives: 42 bases in frame from base 1. Deletion took 2 bases off V and 5 bases off J, with a span of 12 bases between the germline ends. Library creation used RT-PCR. Sequencing was performed on a NextSeq 550. TCRdb ran its own pipeline on the public reads, namely fastp trimming at Q25 and MiXCR clone calling, and kept in-frame beta chains. Rows merge per CDR3 protein into single entries with the most common DNA and genes. Present in this sample are about 150,000 distinct CDR3 sequences, 24% of which were seen just once. About 25% of the sample rests with the top ten.

The source material was blood, either unsorted or a sorted T cell fraction (not recorded which). This TCR was recovered from a human donor who was either an allogeneic HSCT recipient or a stem cell or donor lymphocyte infusion donor (not recorded which). It is not recorded whose cells these are; they may come from a transplant donor. The rearrangement combines TRBV12-3 or TRBV12-4 with TRBJ1-1; TRBD1 might be the D gene, on 5 matching bases. The DNA sequence is as follows: TGTGCCAGCAGTTTACCGGGGGGTCGGACTGAAGCTTTCTTT. Translated, this is CASSLPGGRTEAFF.